This is a list of T cell receptor beta chains from one sample in a study of blood T cell repertoires in COVID-19. Clones were read by immunoSEQ multiplex PCR, and TCRdb kept only the in-frame ones, dropping some. Seen here are roughly 320,000 clones, approximately 91% observed once, and the top ten hold less than 4%. The sample comprised PBMCs or T cells enriched from blood (not recorded which). These TCRs come from a woman under 40 who had been exposed to COVID-19. Each CDR3 is given with its conserved first and last residue. Each record gives: CDR3 protein, CDR3 DNA, clone size, D gene, V gene, J gene. A D gene is named only where the DNA matches it firmly. Expanded clones get a size class; other rows say once, few or many, or leave the size out.

CASSPGQGSGELFF,TGTGCCAGCTCACCCGGACAGGGATCCGGGGAGCTGTTTTTT,-,TRBD1,TRBV18,TRBJ2-2
CASSPPTVEGEKLFF,TGTGCCAGCTCACCGCCGACGGTCGAGGGTGAAAAACTGTTTTTT,-,-,TRBV18,TRBJ1-4
CASSLVYGTLTGELFF,TGTGCCAGCAGCTTAGTTTACGGGACTCTCACCGGGGAGCTGTTTTTT,-,-,TRBV7-9,TRBJ2-2
CASSQQGPSSYEQYF,TGTGCCAGCAGTCAACAGGGCCCTAGCTCCTACGAGCAGTACTTC,-,-,TRBV28,TRBJ2-7
CASRSPVRGQITEAFF,TGTGCCAGCAGATCCCCGGTTAGGGGGCAAATAACTGAAGCTTTCTTT,-,TRBD1,TRBV11-1,TRBJ1-1
CASSANSGVYNEQFF,TGTGCCAGCAGCGCCAATAGCGGGGTCTACAATGAGCAGTTCTTC,-,TRBD2,TRBV7-6,TRBJ2-1
CASSFSQGKGETQYF,TGTGCCAGCAGCTTTAGTCAGGGAAAAGGAGAGACCCAGTACTTC,few,-,TRBV7-6,TRBJ2-5
CASSYSQGSNQPQHF,TGTGCCAGCAGTTACTCGCAGGGTAGCAATCAGCCCCAGCATTTT,-,-,TRBV6-5,TRBJ1-5
CASSPDRGYGYTF,TGCGCCAGCAGCCCGGACAGGGGATATGGCTACACCTTC,-,TRBD1,TRBV5-1,TRBJ1-2
CASSYDRGPNYGYTF,TGTGCCAGCAGCTACGACAGGGGGCCTAACTATGGCTACACCTTC,-,TRBD1,TRBV7-2,TRBJ1-2
CASSIRMTGYREQYF,TGTGCCAGTAGTATTAGGATGACAGGGTACCGCGAGCAGTACTTC,-,TRBD1,TRBV19,TRBJ2-7
CATSDERQGVKTQYF,TGTGCCACCAGTGATGAGCGACAGGGAGTGAAGACCCAGTACTTC,-,TRBD1,TRBV24-1,TRBJ2-5
CASRPDSAGYTF,TGCGCCAGCAGGCCGGACAGCGCAGGCTACACCTTC,-,-,TRBV5-1,TRBJ1-2